The rows below give T cell receptor beta chains drawn from one sample of a study of cytomegalovirus exposure and HLA in healthy donors. Profiling relied on immunoSEQ multiplex PCR, and the TCRdb table lists in-frame clones only, not all of them. The profile covers some 170,000 clones, with around nine tenths appearing a single time and under 3.5% taken by the ten largest. Sequenced material: PBMCs. These receptors were collected from a man in his late teens or twenties in good health and CMV-seropositive. Both conserved end residues are part of each CDR3. A D gene is named only where the DNA matches it firmly. The size field is filled for only some rows; it gives once, few, many or a size class.

v_gene,abundance,d_gene,j_gene,CDR3nt,CDR3aa
TRBV2,-,TRBD2,TRBJ2-7,TGTGCCAGCAGTGGGGGACTAGCGGGAGGATTCCACTTC,CASSGGLAGGFHF
TRBV10-3,-,TRBD2,TRBJ2-1,TGTGCCAGCCTTGGGACTAGCGGGGGGAGGGAGCAGTTCTTC,CASLGTSGGREQFF
TRBV7-9,-,TRBD1,TRBJ2-1,TGTGCCAGCAGCTTAAAGGAGGACAGGGAAGGCGTTAATGAGCAGTTCTTC,CASSLKEDREGVNEQFF
TRBV9,-,TRBD1,TRBJ2-1,TGTGCCAGCAGCGTAGACCCCTTAAACCCGGGACAGGGGGCAAATGAGCAGTTCTTC,CASSVDPLNPGQGANEQFF
TRBV28,once,-,TRBJ1-4,TGTGCCAGCAGTCCTCTAGACGGAGCAACTAATGAAAAACTGTTTTTT,CASSPLDGATNEKLFF
TRBV29-1,-,-,TRBJ1-1,TGCAGCGCTCTCGACACTGAAGCTTTCTTT,CSALDTEAFF
TRBV7-3,-,TRBD1,TRBJ1-1,TGTGCCAGCAGCCCCCAATGGGACAGACCCTACACTGAAGCTTTCTTT,CASSPQWDRPYTEAFF
TRBV5-1,-,TRBD1,TRBJ2-1,TGCGCCAGCGAACGGAACCCCGGGACAGGGGATGATGAGCAGTTCTTC,CASERNPGTGDDEQFF
TRBV7-2,-,TRBD1,TRBJ1-3,TGTGCCAGCAGCTTAACTGGGACAGGGTGGAACACCATATATTTT,CASSLTGTGWNTIYF
TRBV6-6,-,-,TRBJ1-2,TGTGCCAGCAGTTCAGGGGCCTATGGCTACACCTTC,CASSSGAYGYTF
TRBV7-2,-,-,TRBJ1-1,TGTGCCAGCAGCTTAGGGGGGGTGAGTGCAGCTTTCTTT,CASSLGGVSAAFF
TRBV27,-,TRBD1,TRBJ2-2,TGTGCCAGCAGTCTCGCCGGGACAGGGCCGAAATGGAGAACCGGGGAGCTGTTTTTT,CASSLAGTGPKWRTGELFF
TRBV19,-,TRBD1,TRBJ1-5,TGTGCCAGTAGTAGTACGACAGGGCTGTATAGCAATCAGCCCCAGCATTTT,CASSSTTGLYSNQPQHF
TRBV29-1,once,-,TRBJ1-1,TGCAGCGCCAACAGGTGGACTGAAGCTTTCTTT,CSANRWTEAFF
TRBV5-4,-,-,TRBJ1-1,TGTGCCAGCAGCTTGGGGAGGGCCTACACTGAAGCTTTCTTT,CASSLGRAYTEAFF
TRBV27,-,-,TRBJ2-5,TGTGCCAGCAGCCCTGTGGGGGCGCCCCAGTACTTC,CASSPVGAPQYF
TRBV29-1,few,TRBD1,TRBJ1-5,TGCAGCGTTGCTTTACAGGGGAATCAGCCCCAGCATTTT,CSVALQGNQPQHF
TRBV27,-,-,TRBJ1-1,TGTGCCAGCAGTTGGACAGCTAACACTGAAGCTTTCTTT,CASSWTANTEAFF
TRBV6-5,-,-,TRBJ1-1,TGTGCCAGCAGTTACTCCGGTCTGATGAACACTGAAGCTTTCTTT,CASSYSGLMNTEAFF
TRBV25-1,-,TRBD2,TRBJ2-3,TGTGCCAGCAGTGAAGGGCTAGCGGGTTGGGGGAGCGCAGATACGCAGTATTTT,CASSEGLAGWGSADTQYF
TRBV6-5,-,TRBD2,TRBJ2-1,TGTGCCAGCAACGTCCAGCGGGGCAATGAGCAGTTCTTC,CASNVQRGNEQFF
TRBV13,-,TRBD1,TRBJ2-2,TGTGCCAGCAGCTCGGGACAGGGGACCGGGGAGCTGTTTTTT,CASSSGQGTGELFF
TRBV30,-,-,TRBJ1-2,TGTGCCTGGAGGCCCGGTAGCTATGGCTACACCTTC,CAWRPGSYGYTF
TRBV4-3,-,-,TRBJ2-1,TGCGCCAGCAGCCAAGACCCCGACAGGAATGAGCAGTTCTTC,CASSQDPDRNEQFF
TRBV6-1,once,TRBD2,TRBJ2-5,TGTGCCAGCCTCCCGGGGGGGAACCAAGAGACCCAGTACTTC,CASLPGGNQETQYF
TRBV28,once,-,TRBJ1-4,TGTGCCACAGGGTCTCTCGGGGAAAAACTGTTTTTT,CATGSLGEKLFF
TRBV7-9,-,-,TRBJ2-1,TGTGCCAGCAGCCCACAGATGGGGAGTTTCAATGAGCAGTTCTTC,CASSPQMGSFNEQFF
TRBV9,-,-,TRBJ2-1,TGTGCCAGCAGGAGGAGCGCCCAGGGCTGGGGTGAGCAGTTCTTC,CASRRSAQGWGEQFF
TRBV5-1,-,TRBD2,TRBJ2-5,TGCGCCAGCAGCTTGGGATTAGCGGGGGCCCAAGAGACCCAGTACTTC,CASSLGLAGAQETQYF
TRBV2,-,TRBD2,TRBJ2-3,TGTGCCAGCAGTCCGACTAGCGGGAGCACAGATACGCAGTATTTT,CASSPTSGSTDTQYF
TRBV6-1,-,TRBD1,TRBJ2-3,TGTGCCAGCAGTGAAGCGGACAGGGGGTGGGCAGATACGCAGTATTTT,CASSEADRGWADTQYF
TRBV4-1,few,-,TRBJ1-2,TGCGCCAGCAGCCCGGAGGGGTCCTATGGCTACACCTTC,CASSPEGSYGYTF
TRBV29-1,-,-,TRBJ2-2,TGCAGCGTTGAATCTAACACCGGGGAGCTGTTTTTT,CSVESNTGELFF
TRBV5-6,-,-,TRBJ1-5,TGTGCCAGCAGCTCTGACAGCAACAATCAGCCCCAGCATTTT,CASSSDSNNQPQHF
TRBV5-5,-,-,TRBJ2-7,TGTGCCAGCAGCTTCTTCAGGGCCCTGGGGGAGCAGTACTTC,CASSFFRALGEQYF
TRBV2,-,-,TRBJ1-2,TGTGCCAGCAGTGTAGACAGATTCGATGGCTACACCTTC,CASSVDRFDGYTF
TRBV15,-,TRBD1,TRBJ2-7,TGTGCCACCAGCATCTTGCCAGGGGGCTCCTACGAGCAGTACTTC,CATSILPGGSYEQYF
TRBV6-5,-,TRBD2,TRBJ2-7,TGTGCCACCTCGCGGACTAGCGGGAGTCCTTTTTGTTTC,CATSRTSGSPFCF
TRBV30,-,TRBD1,TRBJ2-1,TGTGCCTGGAATGGGGACAGGGGAAATGAGCAGTTCTTC,CAWNGDRGNEQFF
TRBV11-3,-,TRBD2,TRBJ2-1,TGTGCCAGCAGCCCTGGGTGGACTAGCGGGAGGGAGTACAATGAGCAGTTCTTC,CASSPGWTSGREYNEQFF
TRBV4-3,-,-,TRBJ2-3,TGCGCCAGCAGCCAAGAGAGCAGGCGCACAGATACGCAGTATTTT,CASSQESRRTDTQYF
TRBV7-2,once,-,TRBJ2-7,TGTGCCAGCAGCGATTACTTGAGCTCCTACGAGCAGTACTTC,CASSDYLSSYEQYF
TRBV7-8,-,-,TRBJ2-1,TGTGCCAGCAGCCCCTTGCGTGGCTCCTACAATGAGCAGTTCTTC,CASSPLRGSYNEQFF
TRBV25-1,-,-,TRBJ2-4,TGTGCCAGTCAGAGGCCGGGAACCTTCATAGCCAAAAACATTCAGTACTTC,CASQRPGTFIAKNIQYF
TRBV7-2,-,TRBD1,TRBJ1-4,TGTGCCAGCAGCTTAGAAAGGGGGCTAACCTACGAAAAACTGTTTTTT,CASSLERGLTYEKLFF
TRBV5-1,-,TRBD2,TRBJ2-7,TGCGCCAGCAGCACGGGACTAAATAACTACGAGCAGTACTTC,CASSTGLNNYEQYF
TRBV27,-,-,TRBJ2-3,TGTGCCAGCGCCATAGCCTATTCCACAGATACGCAGTATTTT,CASAIAYSTDTQYF
TRBV10-2,-,-,TRBJ2-2,TGCGCCAGCAGAAAAGAGGGGGATACCGGGGAGCTGTTTTTT,CASRKEGDTGELFF
TRBV5-4,-,-,TRBJ2-3,TGTGCCAGCAGCTCCGGGACACAAATCACAGATACGCAGTATTTT,CASSSGTQITDTQYF
TRBV5-1,few,TRBD2,TRBJ2-2,TGCGCCAGCAGCTTGTTTAGCGGGAGTGGGAACACCGGGGAGCTGTTTTTT,CASSLFSGSGNTGELFF
TRBV5-1,-,TRBD2,TRBJ2-3,TGCGCCAGCAGCTTGGCCGGGGGGGGCGTGGCAGATACGCAGTATTTT,CASSLAGGGVADTQYF